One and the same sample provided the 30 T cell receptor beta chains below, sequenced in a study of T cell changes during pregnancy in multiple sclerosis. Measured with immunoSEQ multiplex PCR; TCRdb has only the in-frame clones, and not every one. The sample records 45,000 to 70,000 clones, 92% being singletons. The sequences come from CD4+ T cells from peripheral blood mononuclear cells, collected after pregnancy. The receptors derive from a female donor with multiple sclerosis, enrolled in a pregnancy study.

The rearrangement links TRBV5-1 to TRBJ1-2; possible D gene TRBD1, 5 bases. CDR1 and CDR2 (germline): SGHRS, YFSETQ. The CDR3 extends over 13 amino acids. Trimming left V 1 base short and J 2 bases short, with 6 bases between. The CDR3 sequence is CASSLSGNYGYTF. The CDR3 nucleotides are TGCGCCAGCAGCTTGTCAGGGAACTATGGCTACACCTTC.

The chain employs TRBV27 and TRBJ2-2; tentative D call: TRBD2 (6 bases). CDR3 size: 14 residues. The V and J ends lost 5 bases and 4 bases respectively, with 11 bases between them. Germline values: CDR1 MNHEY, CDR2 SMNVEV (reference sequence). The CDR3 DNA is TGTGCCAGCAGTGGGGCGGGGAGCACCGGGGAGCTGTTTTTT. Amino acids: CASSGAGSTGELFF.

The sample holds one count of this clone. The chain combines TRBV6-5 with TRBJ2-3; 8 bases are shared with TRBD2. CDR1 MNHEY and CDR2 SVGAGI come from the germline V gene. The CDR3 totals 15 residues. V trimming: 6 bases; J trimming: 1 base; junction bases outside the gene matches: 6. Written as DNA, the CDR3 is TGTGCCAGCAGGCGGGGGGTAGACGGCACAGATACGCAGTATTTT. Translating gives CASRRGVDGTDTQYF.

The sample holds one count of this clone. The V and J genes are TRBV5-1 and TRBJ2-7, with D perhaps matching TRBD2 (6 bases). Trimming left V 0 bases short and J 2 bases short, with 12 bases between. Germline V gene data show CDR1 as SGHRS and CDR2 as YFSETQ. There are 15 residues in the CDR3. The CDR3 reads CASSLESEGPYEQYF. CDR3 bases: TGCGCCAGCAGCTTGGAATCGGAGGGGCCCTACGAGCAGTACTTC. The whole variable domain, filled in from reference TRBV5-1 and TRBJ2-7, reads KAGVTQTPRYLIKTRGQQVTLSCSPISGHRSVSWYQQTPGQGLQFLFEYFSETQRNKGNFPGRFSGRQFSNSRSEMNVSTLELGDSALYLCASSLESEGPYEQYFGPGTRLTVT.

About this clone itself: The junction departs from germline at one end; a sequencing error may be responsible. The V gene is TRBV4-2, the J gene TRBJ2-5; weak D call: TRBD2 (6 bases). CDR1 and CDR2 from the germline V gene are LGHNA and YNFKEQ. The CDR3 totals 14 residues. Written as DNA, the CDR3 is TGTGCCAGCAGTCAAGCATGGAGGGCCGAGACCCAGTACTTC. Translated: CASSQAWRAETQYF.

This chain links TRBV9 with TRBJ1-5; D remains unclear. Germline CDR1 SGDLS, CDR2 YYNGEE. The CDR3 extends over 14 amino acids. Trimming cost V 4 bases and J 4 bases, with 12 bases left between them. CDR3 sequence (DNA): TGTGCCAGCAGCTACAGTCTTGGGAATCAGCCCCAGCATTTT. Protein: CASSYSLGNQPQHF.

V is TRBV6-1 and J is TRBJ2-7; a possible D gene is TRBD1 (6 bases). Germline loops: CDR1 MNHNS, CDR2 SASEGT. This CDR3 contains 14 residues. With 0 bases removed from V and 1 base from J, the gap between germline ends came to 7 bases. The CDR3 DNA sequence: TGTGCCAGCAGTGAAGCGGACAGATCCTACGAGCAGTACTTC. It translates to CASSEADRSYEQYF.

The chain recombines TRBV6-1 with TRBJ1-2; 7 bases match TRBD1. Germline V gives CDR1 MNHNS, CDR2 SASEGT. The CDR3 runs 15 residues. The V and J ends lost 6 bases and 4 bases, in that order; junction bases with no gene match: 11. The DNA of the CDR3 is TGTGCCAGCAGCGTAACGGACAGGTTCTCCTATGGCTACACCTTC. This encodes CASSVTDRFSYGYTF.

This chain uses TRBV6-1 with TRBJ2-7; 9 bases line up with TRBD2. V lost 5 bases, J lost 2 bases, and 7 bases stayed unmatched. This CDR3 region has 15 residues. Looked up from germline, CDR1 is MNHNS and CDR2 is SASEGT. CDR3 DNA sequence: TGTGCCAGCAGTACCTCGACTAGCGGCACCTACGAGCAGTACTTC. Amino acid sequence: CASSTSTSGTYEQYF.

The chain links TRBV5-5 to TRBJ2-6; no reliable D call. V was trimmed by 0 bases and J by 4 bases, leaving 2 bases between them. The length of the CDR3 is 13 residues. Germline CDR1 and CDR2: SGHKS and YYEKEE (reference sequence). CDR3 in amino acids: CASSLAGANVLTF. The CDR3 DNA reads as TGTGCCAGCAGCTTGGCAGGGGCCAACGTCCTGACTTTC. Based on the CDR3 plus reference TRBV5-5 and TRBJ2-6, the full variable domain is DAGVTQSPTHLIKTRGQQVTLRCSPISGHKSVSWYQQVLGQGPQFIFQYYEKEERGRGNFPDRFSARQFPNYSSELNVNALLLGDSALYLCASSLAGANVLTFGAGSRLTVL.

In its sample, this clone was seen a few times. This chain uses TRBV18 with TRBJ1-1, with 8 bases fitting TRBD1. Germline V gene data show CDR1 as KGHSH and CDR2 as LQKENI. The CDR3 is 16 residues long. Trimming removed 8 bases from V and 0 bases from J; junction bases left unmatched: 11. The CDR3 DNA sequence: TGTGCCAGCCGCCGGGACAGGACCTCGATGAACACTGAAGCTTTCTTT. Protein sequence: CASRRDRTSMNTEAFF. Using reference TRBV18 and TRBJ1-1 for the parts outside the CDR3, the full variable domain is NAGVMQNPRHLVRRRGQEARLRCSPMKGHSHVYWYRQLPEEGLKFMVYLQKENIIDESGMPKERFSAEFPKEGPSILRIQQVVRGDSAAYFCASRRDRTSMNTEAFFGQGTRLTVV.

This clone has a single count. CDR3 bases: TGTGCCAGCAGCTTATTTAGTCCAGATACGCAGTATTTT. It codes for CASSLFSPDTQYF. J is TRBJ2-3 and V is TRBV7-3, with unresolved D. Germline V lookup: CDR1 SGHTA, CDR2 FQGTGA. Trimming removed 2 bases at V and 4 bases at J, with 7 bases between. CDR3 length: 13 residues.

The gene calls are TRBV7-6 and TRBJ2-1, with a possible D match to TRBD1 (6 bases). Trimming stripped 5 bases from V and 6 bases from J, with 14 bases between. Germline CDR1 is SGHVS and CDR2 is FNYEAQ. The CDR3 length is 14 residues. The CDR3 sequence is CASSATQGFNEQFF. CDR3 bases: TGTGCCAGCAGCGCGACTCAGGGGTTCAATGAGCAGTTCTTC.

The CDR3 nucleotides are TGTGCCAGCAGCTACACACAGGGTTTAGGACAGAATGAGCAGTTCTTC. Protein product: CASSYTQGLGQNEQFF. The chain is built from TRBV14 and TRBJ2-1; D might be TRBD1 (6 bases). The germline V gene has CDR1 SGHDN and CDR2 FVKESK. V was cut by 5 bases and J by 7 bases, with 21 bases left in between. This CDR3 comprises 16 residues.

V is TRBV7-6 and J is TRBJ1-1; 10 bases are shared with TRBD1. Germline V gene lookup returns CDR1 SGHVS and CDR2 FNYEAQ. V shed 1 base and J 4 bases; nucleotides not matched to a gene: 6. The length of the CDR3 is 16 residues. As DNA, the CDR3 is TGTGCCAGCAGCTTAGGGACAGGGGGTGGGGGCACTGAAGCTTTCTTT. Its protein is CASSLGTGGGGTEAFF.

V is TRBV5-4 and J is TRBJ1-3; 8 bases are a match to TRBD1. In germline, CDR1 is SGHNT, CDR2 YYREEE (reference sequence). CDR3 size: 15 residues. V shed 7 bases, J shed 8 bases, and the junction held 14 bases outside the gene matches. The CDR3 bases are TGTGCCAGCGGAACCAACCCAACAGGGGGTGACACCATATATTTT. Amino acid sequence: CASGTNPTGGDTIYF.

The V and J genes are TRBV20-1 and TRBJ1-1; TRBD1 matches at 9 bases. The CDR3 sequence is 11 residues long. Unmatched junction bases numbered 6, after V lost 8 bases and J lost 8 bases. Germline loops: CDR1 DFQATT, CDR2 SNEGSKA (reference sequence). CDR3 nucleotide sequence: TGCAGTCAAGGACAGGGGCGGGAAGCTTTCTTT. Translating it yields CSQGQGREAFF.

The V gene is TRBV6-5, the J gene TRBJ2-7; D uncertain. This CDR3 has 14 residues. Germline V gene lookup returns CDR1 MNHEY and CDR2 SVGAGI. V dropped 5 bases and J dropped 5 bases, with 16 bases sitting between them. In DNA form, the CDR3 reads TGTGCCAGCAGTCCCCTGGGCCTTACCAACGAGCAGTACTTC. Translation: CASSPLGLTNEQYF.

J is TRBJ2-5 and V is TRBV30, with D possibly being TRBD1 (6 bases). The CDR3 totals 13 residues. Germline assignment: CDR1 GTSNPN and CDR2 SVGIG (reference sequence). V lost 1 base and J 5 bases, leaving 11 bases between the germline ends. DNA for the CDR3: TGTGCCTGGAGTGGGCGTAGGGGGGAGACCCAGTACTTC. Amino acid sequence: CAWSGRRGETQYF.

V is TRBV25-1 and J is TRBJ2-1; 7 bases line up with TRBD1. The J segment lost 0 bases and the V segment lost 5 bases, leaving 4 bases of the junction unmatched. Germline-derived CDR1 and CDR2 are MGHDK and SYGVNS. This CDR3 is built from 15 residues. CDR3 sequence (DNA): TGTGCCAGCAGTTCGGACAGGAGCTCCTACAATGAGCAGTTCTTC. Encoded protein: CASSSDRSSYNEQFF.

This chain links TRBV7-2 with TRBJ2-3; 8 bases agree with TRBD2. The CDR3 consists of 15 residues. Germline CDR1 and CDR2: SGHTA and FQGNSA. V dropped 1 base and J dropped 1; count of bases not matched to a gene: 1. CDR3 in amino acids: CASSLVAGRTDTQYF. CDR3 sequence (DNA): TGTGCCAGCAGCTTAGTAGCGGGGCGCACAGATACGCAGTATTTT.

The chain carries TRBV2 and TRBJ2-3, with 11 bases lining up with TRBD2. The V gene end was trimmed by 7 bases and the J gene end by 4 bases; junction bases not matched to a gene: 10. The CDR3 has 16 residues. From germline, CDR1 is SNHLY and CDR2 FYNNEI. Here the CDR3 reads CASKQSSGGRADTQYF. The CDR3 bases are TGTGCCAGCAAGCAATCTAGCGGGGGGCGGGCAGATACGCAGTATTTT.

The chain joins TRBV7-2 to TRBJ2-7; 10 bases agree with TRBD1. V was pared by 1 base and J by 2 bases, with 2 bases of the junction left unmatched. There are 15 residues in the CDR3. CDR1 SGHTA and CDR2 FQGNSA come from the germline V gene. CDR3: CASSLGTGGAYEQYF. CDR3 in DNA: TGTGCCAGCAGCTTAGGGACAGGGGGTGCCTACGAGCAGTACTTC.

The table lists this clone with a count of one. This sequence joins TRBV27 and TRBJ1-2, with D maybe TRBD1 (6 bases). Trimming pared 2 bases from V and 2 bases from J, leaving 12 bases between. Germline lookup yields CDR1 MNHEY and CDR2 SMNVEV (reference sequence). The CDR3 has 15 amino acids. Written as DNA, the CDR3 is TGTGCCAGCAGTTTAAGGTCAGGGGAAAACTATGGCTACACCTTC. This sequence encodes CASSLRSGENYGYTF.

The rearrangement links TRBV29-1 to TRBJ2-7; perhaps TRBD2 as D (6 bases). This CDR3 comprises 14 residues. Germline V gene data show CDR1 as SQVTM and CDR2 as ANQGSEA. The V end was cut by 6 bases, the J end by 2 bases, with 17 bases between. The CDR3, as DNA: TGCAGCGTCCAATTCAGGGAGGCCACCTACGAGCAGTACTTC. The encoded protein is CSVQFREATYEQYF.

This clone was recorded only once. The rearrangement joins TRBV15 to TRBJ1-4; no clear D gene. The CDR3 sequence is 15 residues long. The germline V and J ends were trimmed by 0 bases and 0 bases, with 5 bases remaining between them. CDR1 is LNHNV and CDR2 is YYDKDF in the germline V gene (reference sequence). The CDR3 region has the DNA TGTGCCACCAGCAGAGATACGGCAACTAATGAAAAACTGTTTTTT. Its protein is CATSRDTATNEKLFF. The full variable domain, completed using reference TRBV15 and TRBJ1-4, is DAMVIQNPRYQVTQFGKPVTLSCSQTLNHNVMYWYQQKSSQAPKLLFHYYDKDFNNEADTPDNFQSRRPNTSFCFLDIRSPGLGDTAMYLCATSRDTATNEKLFFGSGTQLSVL.

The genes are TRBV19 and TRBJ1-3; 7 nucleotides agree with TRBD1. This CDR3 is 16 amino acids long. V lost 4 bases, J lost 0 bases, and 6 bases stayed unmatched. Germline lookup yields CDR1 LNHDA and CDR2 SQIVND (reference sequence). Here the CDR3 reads CASSTTGTGSGNTIYF. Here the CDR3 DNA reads TGTGCCAGTAGTACGACAGGGACTGGCTCTGGAAACACCATATATTTT.

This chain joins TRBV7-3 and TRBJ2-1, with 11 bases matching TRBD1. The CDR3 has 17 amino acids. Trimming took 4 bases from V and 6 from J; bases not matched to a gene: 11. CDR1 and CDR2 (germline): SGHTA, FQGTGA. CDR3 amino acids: CASSSGAGTGGGNEQFF. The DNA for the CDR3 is TGTGCCAGCAGCTCCGGGGCAGGGACAGGGGGGGGCAATGAGCAGTTCTTC.

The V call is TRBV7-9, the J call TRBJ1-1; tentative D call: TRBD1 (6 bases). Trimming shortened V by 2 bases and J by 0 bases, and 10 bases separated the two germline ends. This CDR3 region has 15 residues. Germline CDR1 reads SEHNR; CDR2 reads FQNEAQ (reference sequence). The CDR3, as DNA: TGTGCCAGCAGCTTACAGACAGGATTGAACACTGAAGCTTTCTTT. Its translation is CASSLQTGLNTEAFF.

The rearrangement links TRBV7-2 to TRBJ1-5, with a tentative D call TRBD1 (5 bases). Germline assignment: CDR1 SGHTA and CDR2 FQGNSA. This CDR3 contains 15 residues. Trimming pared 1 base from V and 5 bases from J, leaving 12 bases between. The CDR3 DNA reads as TGTGCCAGCAGCTTAGTCGCAGGGAAGGATCAGCCCCAGCATTTT. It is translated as CASSLVAGKDQPQHF.